Listed below are T cell receptor beta chains from one sample, sequenced in a study of memory CD4+ T cells and cytomegalovirus serostatus. The data were produced by immunoSEQ multiplex PCR, yet TCRdb's version contains in-frame clones alone and is incomplete. The table includes tens of thousands of clones, roughly 84% detected once. Sequencing input: memory CD4+ T cells from blood. The origin of the receptors is an adult in good health and CMV-seronegative. Some clones in this sample may be carry-over from other donors' samples. Both conserved end residues are part of each CDR3. The D gene is left open where the match is weak. Size is omitted from some rows. Given values are once, few, many or a class for expanded clones.

v_call	d_call	clone_size	j_call	cdr3_aa	cdr3_nt
TRBV6-6	.	.	TRBJ1-1	CASGQGLNTEAFF	TGTGCCAGCGGCCAGGGACTGAACACTGAAGCTTTCTTT
TRBV5-1	.	.	TRBJ2-3	CASSLEGADTQYF	TGCGCCAGCAGCTTGGAGGGGGCAGATACGCAGTATTTT
TRBV10-3	.	.	TRBJ2-7	CATRGDLYEQYF	TGTGCCACCCGGGGAGACCTCTACGAGCAGTACTTC
TRBV28	.	.	TRBJ1-4	CASSPYGITNEKLFF	TGTGCCAGCAGTCCTTATGGGATAACTAATGAAAAACTGTTTTTT
TRBV6-5	.	.	TRBJ1-5	CASSYYRNQPQHF	TGTGCCAGCAGTTATTACAGAAATCAGCCCCAGCATTTT
TRBV6-5	TRBD1	once	TRBJ1-1	CASSRNRGSAEAFF	TGTGCCAGCAGTCGCAACAGGGGTAGCGCTGAAGCTTTCTTT
TRBV5-4	TRBD1	.	TRBJ2-5	CASSLGIGGALETQYF	TGTGCCAGCAGCTTGGGTATAGGGGGCGCCTTGGAGACCCAGTACTTC
TRBV19	.	.	TRBJ2-3	CASTGTRTDTQYF	TGTGCCAGTACTGGCACCCGCACAGATACGCAGTATTTT
TRBV6-5	.	.	TRBJ2-7	CASSYRPVAPGEQYF	TGTGCCAGCAGTTACCGGCCGGTTGCCCCCGGCGAGCAGTACTTC
TRBV15	TRBD1	.	TRBJ2-5	CATSRVLDRGETQYF	TGTGCCACCAGCAGAGTTCTCGACAGGGGAGAGACCCAGTACTTC
TRBV10-3	TRBD2	once	TRBJ2-7	CAIRSTSGRGEQYF	TGTGCCATCAGATCGACTAGCGGGAGAGGCGAGCAGTACTTC
TRBV2	.	.	TRBJ1-3	CASIPAMGSGNTIYF	TGTGCCAGCATCCCCGCGATGGGCTCTGGAAACACCATTTATTTT
TRBV27	TRBD1	.	TRBJ1-2	CASSPLVQGDIANYGYTF	TGTGCCAGCAGTCCCCTGGTACAGGGGGATATAGCTAACTATGGCTACACCTTC
TRBV14	TRBD2	.	TRBJ2-7	CASSRGSSGVTYEQYF	TGTGCCAGCAGCCGGGGGAGTAGCGGGGTAACCTACGAGCAGTACTTC
TRBV7-7	TRBD2	.	TRBJ2-1	CASSPGLAGANEQFF	TGTGCCAGCAGCCCGGGACTAGCGGGAGCAAACGAGCAGTTCTTC
TRBV28	TRBD1	.	TRBJ1-2	CASSLESYRGGYTF	TGTGCCAGCAGTTTAGAATCTTACAGGGGCGGCTACACCTTC
TRBV5-1	TRBD2	.	TRBJ2-3	CASSFSGVTDTQYF	TGCGCCAGCAGCTTCAGCGGGGTCACAGATACGCAGTATTTT
TRBV18	.	.	TRBJ2-5	CASSPTPGETQYF	TGTGCCAGCTCACCGACCCCGGGGGAGACCCAGTACTTC
TRBV2	TRBD1	.	TRBJ2-1	CASGTGLNNEQFF	TGTGCCAGCGGGACAGGGTTAAATAATGAGCAGTTCTTC
TRBV5-4	.	.	TRBJ1-2	CASSLDSAVGYGYTF	TGTGCCAGCAGCTTGGACTCAGCAGTGGGCTATGGCTACACCTTC
TRBV6-5	.	.	TRBJ2-3	CASSQGWGTDTQYF	TGTGCCAGCAGCCAGGGGTGGGGCACAGATACGCAGTATTTT
TRBV18	.	.	TRBJ2-5	CASSEQETQYF	TGTGCCAGCTCAGAGCAAGAGACCCAGTACTTC
TRBV14	.	once	TRBJ1-3	CASSQGEGRSPIGNTIYF	TGTGCCAGCAGCCAAGGGGAGGGTAGGTCCCCCATAGGAAACACCATATATTTT
TRBV7-9	.	.	TRBJ2-1	CASSLARGSGSSNEQFF	TGTGCCAGCAGCTTAGCCAGGGGGAGCGGGAGTTCGAATGAGCAGTTCTTC
TRBV7-3	.	.	TRBJ2-7	CASSLIGVRANEQYF	TGTGCCAGCAGCTTAATCGGTGTCAGGGCTAACGAGCAGTACTTC
TRBV19	.	few	TRBJ1-1	CASKGRGTEAFF	TGTGCCAGTAAGGGGAGGGGGACTGAAGCTTTCTTT
TRBV5-1	.	once	TRBJ2-7	CASSPLPSGTGAYEQYF	TGCGCCAGCAGCCCCCTCCCCTCCGGGACTGGCGCCTACGAGCAGTACTTC
TRBV5-6	TRBD1	.	TRBJ1-4	CASSFRTGTTNEKLFF	TGTGCCAGCAGCTTCCGGACAGGGACCACTAATGAAAAACTGTTTTTT
TRBV2	TRBD1	.	TRBJ1-2	CASRVGQYYGYTF	TGTGCCAGCAGAGTGGGACAGTACTATGGCTACACCTTC
TRBV7-9	TRBD2	.	TRBJ2-5	CASSSSGRQRETQYF	TGTGCCAGCAGCAGTAGCGGGAGGCAACGAGAGACCCAGTACTTC
TRBV5-6	.	once	TRBJ2-7	CASSLKRGGGLEQYF	TGTGCCAGCAGCTTAAAGCGGGGAGGGGGACTCGAGCAGTACTTC